The clone carrying this T cell receptor (beta chain) was seen more than once but under ten times. The antigen is not known. Profiling relied on immunoSEQ multiplex PCR, and the TCRdb table lists in-frame clones only, not all of them. The data hold fewer than 850,000 clones, with 90% observed a single time. Combination of CD45RO+ cells with CCR7-negative CD45RA+ TemRA cells was used for CD8 memory. This entry belongs to a study of shared clonotypes between healthy human individuals. About the research overall: Each donor contributed plates that comprised three CD4 naive, three CD4 memory, two CD8 naive and one CD8 memory.

The CDR3 runs to 15 residues. V lost 5 bases and J 3 bases, leaving 16 bases between the germline ends. CDR1 is LNHDA and CDR2 is SQIVND in the germline V gene (reference sequence). Study findings and constraints: Sharing across four donors was highest in naive CD4 (around 5%) and lowest in memory CD8 (roughly 0.4%). Unshared clonotypes carried lower generation probabilities than those common to all four donors.

This sequence joins TRBV19 and TRBJ1-1, with a weak D call TRBD1 (6 bases). Sequencing input: memory CD8+ T cells from PBMCs. Subset in this sample: CD45RO+ cells pooled with CCR7-negative TemRA cells. The receptor was derived from a man younger than 35 in good health. Some clones in this sample may be carry-over from other donors' samples. CDR3 region: CASSLDREGDTEAFF. The CDR3 DNA reads TGTGCCAGTAGTCTTGACCGTGAGGGGGACACTGAAGCTTTCTTT. Variable domain in full (rest from reference TRBV19 and TRBJ1-1): DGGITQSPKYLFRKEGQNVTLSCEQNLNHDAMYWYRQDPGQGLRLIYYSQIVNDFQKGDIAEGYSVSREKKESFPLTVTSAQKNPTAFYLCASSLDREGDTEAFFGQGTRLTVV.